The TCR beta chain described here comes from a study of cytomegalovirus exposure and HLA in healthy donors. For the study at large: The 120 validation repertoires used the same platform as the approximately 620 first-cohort repertoires (as reported by a later analysis).

Repertoires were generated with immunoSEQ multiplex PCR, while TCRdb's copy carries only in-frame clones and drops some. Of about 120,000 clones detected, approximately 89% appear once; the ten largest clones hold about 2%. CDR3 length equals 14 residues. The germline gives CDR1 SGHDT, CDR2 YYEEEE. Trimming cost V 2 bases and J 7 bases, with 13 bases left between them. The donors were in the roughly 130-subject validation cohort, distinct from the roughly 720-subject first cohort. The genes are TRBV5-6 and TRBJ2-1; tentatively, D is TRBD2 (6 bases). The sample consisted of PBMCs. The receptor comes from a woman younger than 35 in good health and CMV-seronegative. The CDR3 DNA reads TGTGCCAGCAGCTTCAAGGCAGGGAGGAATGAGCAGTTCTTC. Translated: CASSFKAGRNEQFF.